Listed below are T cell receptor beta chains from one sample, sequenced in a study of blood T cells in healthy people across ages. TCRdb re-analysed the 5' RACE reads in MiXCR, keeping a single row per CDR3 protein. The repertoire holds more than 650,000 distinct CDR3 sequences, with roughly 20% as singletons. The sample was blood. These receptors were collected from a man in his 70s in good health. CDR3s include the opening cysteine and the closing phenylalanine or tryptophan. A D gene is named only where the DNA matches it firmly. Clone size, where shown, is once, few, many, or a class for clones that have expanded.

TGTGCCAGCAGCTCATATCACCGGGAGGTAAATTCACCCCTCCACTTT,CASSSYHREVNSPLHF,.,TRBV7-4,.,TRBJ1-6
TGCAGCGGGAACGTGGGCAGAGGGACTGAAGCTTTCTTT,CSGNVGRGTEAFF,.,TRBV29-1,.,TRBJ1-1
TGTGCCAGTAAAACCAGCGTGAATGAGCAGTTCTTC,CASKTSVNEQFF,.,TRBV19,.,TRBJ2-1
TGCGCCAGCAGCCAAGAAGCGACCGTCCAGTCTGAAGCTTTCTTT,CASSQEATVQSEAFF,few,TRBV4-3,.,TRBJ1-1
TGCAGTGCTAGAAACTGGGGGAGCTCCTACGAGCAGTACTTC,CSARNWGSSYEQYF,once,TRBV20-1,.,TRBJ2-7
TGTGCCAGCAGCGGGACAGCGCTACTGGGCCGAGAGACCCAGTACTTC,CASSGTALLGRETQYF,.,TRBV28,TRBD1,TRBJ2-5
TGCAGCGTTGATGAGCTAAGCACAGATACGCAGTATTTT,CSVDELSTDTQYF,.,TRBV29-1,.,TRBJ2-3
TGTGCCAGCAGCAATCGTCGGACAGGGGTCACAGATACGCAGTATTTT,CASSNRRTGVTDTQYF,many,TRBV5-4,TRBD1,TRBJ2-3
TGCGCCAGCAGCCATTCCGTTCGGGGGGACTACATTCAGTACTTC,CASSHSVRGDYIQYF,.,TRBV28,TRBD2,TRBJ2-4
TGTGCCAGCAGTCCGGGCACGAGCAATAATTCACCCCTCCACTTT,CASSPGTSNNSPLHF,few,TRBV12-3/TRBV12-4,.,TRBJ1-6
TGTGCCAGCAGTTTCACCGTGGTCTCACCCCTCCACTTT,CASSFTVVSPLHF,few,TRBV12-3/TRBV12-4,.,TRBJ1-6
TGTGCCAGCAGTCAGGACGGGGTGAACACTGAAGCTTTCTTT,CASSQDGVNTEAFF,few,TRBV27,.,TRBJ1-1
TGTGCCAGCAGCTCATCCGGACTAGCGGCTGGGGGTCAAGAGACCCAGTACTTC,CASSSSGLAAGGQETQYF,.,TRBV7-7,TRBD2,TRBJ2-5
TGCAGTGCTAGAGAATCGACAGGGCAGAACACTGAAGCTTTCTTT,CSARESTGQNTEAFF,few,TRBV20-1,TRBD1,TRBJ1-1
TGCAGCGGCTCGGTGATTAGCTCCTACAATGAGCAGTTCTTC,CSGSVISSYNEQFF,few,TRBV29-1,.,TRBJ2-1
TGTGCCAGCAGGGCGACCGCAGGGACTGTAGCTGTAGGAAACACCATATATTTT,CASRATAGTVAVGNTIYF,.,TRBV12-3/TRBV12-4,.,TRBJ1-3
TGTGCCAGCAGCTTAGAGAGACTAGCCATCGTGGAGTTCTTC,CASSLERLAIVEFF,.,TRBV11-2,TRBD2,TRBJ2-5
TGCGCCAGCACCCACGAATCTAACTATGGCTACACCTTC,CASTHESNYGYTF,.,TRBV10-2,.,TRBJ1-2
TGTGCCAGCAGCAGGCGACCAGATACGCAGTATTTT,CASSRRPDTQYF,few,TRBV28,.,TRBJ2-3
TGCAGTGCTAGAGCTCCCTATGACGGGGAAGCTCCGTACTTC,CSARAPYDGEAPYF,.,TRBV20-1,.,TRBJ2-4
TGCAGCGTACACGAAGCCGGGGATACGCAGTATTTT,CSVHEAGDTQYF,few,TRBV29-1,.,TRBJ2-3
TGTGCCAGCAGCACACGGGGGGAAAAACTGTTTTTT,CASSTRGEKLFF,.,TRBV7-8,.,TRBJ1-4
TGCAGCGTTGAAACAAGAACGAACACCGGGGAGCTGTTTTTT,CSVETRTNTGELFF,few,TRBV29-1,.,TRBJ2-2
TGTGCCAGCAGTGCGGGACAGGGGAGGAATGAGCAGTTCTTC,CASSAGQGRNEQFF,many,TRBV12-3/TRBV12-4,TRBD1,TRBJ2-1
TGTGCCAGCAGCTTAGGTCCGGGAGGGACTGGCACTGAAGCTTTCTTT,CASSLGPGGTGTEAFF,many,TRBV7-8,.,TRBJ1-1
TGTGCCAGCAGTTACGGAACCTACGAGCAGTACTTC,CASSYGTYEQYF,many,TRBV6-6,.,TRBJ2-7
TGTGCCAGCAGCACCCGTGCGGGGGGCCCTACCGCTGAGCAGTTCTTC,CASSTRAGGPTAEQFF,.,TRBV12-3/TRBV12-4,TRBD2,TRBJ2-1
TGTGCCACCAGTGAAACGGGACGGACAGGGCTCGGCTACACCTTC,CATSETGRTGLGYTF,.,TRBV24-1,TRBD1,TRBJ1-2
TGTGCCAGCAGTTTAAGTGCACAGGGGGCAAAAAACATTCAGTACTTC,CASSLSAQGAKNIQYF,few,TRBV12-3/TRBV12-4,TRBD1,TRBJ2-4
TGTGCCAGCGCGGCGGGGTTAGATATCCACGAGCAGTACTTC,CASAAGLDIHEQYF,.,TRBV2,.,TRBJ2-7
TGTGCCAGCAGCGTGGGACAGTTCATAGGCTACACCTTC,CASSVGQFIGYTF,.,TRBV9,TRBD1,TRBJ1-2
TGTGCCAGCAGCCAAGGACAGGAACGCGAGCAGTACTTC,CASSQGQEREQYF,few,TRBV3-1,.,TRBJ2-7
TGTGCCAGCAGTCAGACGGGAGATACGCAGTATTTT,CASSQTGDTQYF,few,TRBV25-1,.,TRBJ2-3
TGTGCCAGCAGTGTGGGGACAGGGCCCCCCTACGAGCAGTACTTC,CASSVGTGPPYEQYF,.,TRBV28,TRBD1,TRBJ2-7
TGCAGTGCCTTCGACAGGGGGGCCGCCCCTGAAAAACTGTTTTTT,CSAFDRGAAPEKLFF,.,TRBV20-1,TRBD1,TRBJ1-4
TGCGCCAGCAGCTATGAGGGGGGACAAGAGACCCAGTACTTC,CASSYEGGQETQYF,few,TRBV5-1,.,TRBJ2-5
TGCAGTGCTAGAGATCCAGGGGCAACCCATACCTACGAGCAGTACTTC,CSARDPGATHTYEQYF,.,TRBV20-1,.,TRBJ2-7
TGTGCCAGCGCTGGGGCGGGGTTTCAAGAGACCCAGTACTTC,CASAGAGFQETQYF,few,TRBV12-3/TRBV12-4,.,TRBJ2-5
TGTGCCAGCTCGGGACATCCCTCCTACAATGAGCAGTTCTTC,CASSGHPSYNEQFF,.,TRBV6-5,.,TRBJ2-1
TGTGCCAGCAGTGCCCAGAACTCAGATACGCAGTATTTT,CASSAQNSDTQYF,.,TRBV6-6,.,TRBJ2-3
TGTGCCAGCAGCCCGGGTTTTGGACAGGGGGAAAAACTGTTTTTT,CASSPGFGQGEKLFF,.,TRBV7-2,TRBD1,TRBJ1-4
TGTGCCAGCAGCCAAGTAAGGGGCTATGAGTACTTC,CASSQVRGYEYF,.,TRBV14,.,TRBJ2-7
TGTGCCAGCAGTTCATCCTACAGGGGTGGCACTTCACCCCTCCACTTT,CASSSSYRGGTSPLHF,.,TRBV6-6,TRBD1,TRBJ1-6
TGTGCCAGCAGCTTGGGGGCGTATACGCAGTATTTT,CASSLGAYTQYF,few,TRBV11-2,.,TRBJ2-3
TGTGCCAGCTCACCCCAGAGGGCGCAGTTCTTC,CASSPQRAQFF,.,TRBV18,.,TRBJ2-1